The subject of this entry is one T cell receptor (beta chain). Produced via immunoSEQ multiplex PCR; TCRdb's table is partial and in-frame only. The table has fewer than 250,000 clones, approximately 94% seen once. This specimen comes from a study of T cell responses to AZD1222 COVID-19 vaccine. The CDR3 spans 12 residues. The V and J ends lost 5 bases and 4 bases respectively, with 8 bases between them. Germline-derived CDR1 and CDR2 are SEHNR and FQNEAQ (reference sequence). The clonotype comes from an adult in good health. This chain connects TRBV7-9 to TRBJ2-5; no firm D call. Sequencing used peripheral blood, obtained on day 0 of MenACWY control vaccination. CDR3 bases: TGTGCCAGCAGCAGTCTTGGAGAGACCCAGTACTTC. This sequence encodes CASSSLGETQYF.